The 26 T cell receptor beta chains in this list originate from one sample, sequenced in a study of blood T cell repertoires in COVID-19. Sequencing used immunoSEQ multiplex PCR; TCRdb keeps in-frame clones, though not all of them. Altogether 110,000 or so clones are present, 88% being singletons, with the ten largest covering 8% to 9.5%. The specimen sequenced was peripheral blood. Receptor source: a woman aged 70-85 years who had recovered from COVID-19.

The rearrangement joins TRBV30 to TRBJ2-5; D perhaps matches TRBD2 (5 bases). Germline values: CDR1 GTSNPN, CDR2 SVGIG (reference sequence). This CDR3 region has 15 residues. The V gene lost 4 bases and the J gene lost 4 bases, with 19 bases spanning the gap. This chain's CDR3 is CAWTPQPSIPETQYF. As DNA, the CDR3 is TGTGCCTGGACTCCCCAGCCTAGCATACCAGAGACCCAGTACTTC. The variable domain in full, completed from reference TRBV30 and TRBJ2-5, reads SQTIHQWPATLVQPVGSPLSLECTVEGTSNPNLYWYRQAAGRGLQLLFYSVGIGQISSEVPQNLSASRPQDRQFILSSKKLLLSDSGFYLCAWTPQPSIPETQYFGPGTRLLVL.

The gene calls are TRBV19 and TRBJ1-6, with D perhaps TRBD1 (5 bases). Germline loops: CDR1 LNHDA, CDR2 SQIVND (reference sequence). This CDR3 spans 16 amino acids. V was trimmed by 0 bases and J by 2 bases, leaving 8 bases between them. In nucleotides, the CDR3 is TGTGCCAGTAGTATAGACGGGACTCCCTATAATTCACCCCTCCACTTT. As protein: CASSIDGTPYNSPLHF.

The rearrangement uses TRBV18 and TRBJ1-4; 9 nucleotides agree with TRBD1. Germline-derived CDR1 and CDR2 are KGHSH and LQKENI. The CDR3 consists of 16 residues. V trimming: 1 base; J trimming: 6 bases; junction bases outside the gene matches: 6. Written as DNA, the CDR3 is TGTGCCAGCTCACCACAACGACAGGGGGGGGATGAAAAACTGTTTTTT. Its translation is CASSPQRQGGDEKLFF.

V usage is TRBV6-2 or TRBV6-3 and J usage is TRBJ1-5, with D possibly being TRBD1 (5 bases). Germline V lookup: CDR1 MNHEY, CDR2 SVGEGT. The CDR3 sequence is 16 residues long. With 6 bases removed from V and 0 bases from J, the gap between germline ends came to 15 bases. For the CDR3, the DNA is TGTGCCAGCAGCCGCCGCGTAACAGGTAGCAATCAGCCCCAGCATTTT. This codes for CASSRRVTGSNQPQHF.

The CDR3 nucleotides read TGTGCCAGCAGCAAACGTCGGCAGGGAAGCGCAACTAATGAAAAACTGTTTTTT. Amino acid sequence: CASSKRRQGSATNEKLFF. The chain is built from TRBV7-9 and TRBJ1-4, with a tentative D call TRBD1 (5 bases). Germline assignment: CDR1 SEHNR and CDR2 FQNEAQ (reference sequence). This CDR3 is built from 18 residues. With 5 bases removed from V and 0 bases from J, the gap between germline ends came to 19 bases.

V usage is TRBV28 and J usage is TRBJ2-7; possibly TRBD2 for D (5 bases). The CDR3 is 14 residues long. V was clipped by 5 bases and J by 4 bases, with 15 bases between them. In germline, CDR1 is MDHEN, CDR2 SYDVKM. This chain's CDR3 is CASSTPRGFYEQYF. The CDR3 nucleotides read TGTGCCAGCAGTACCCCACGGGGATTTTACGAGCAGTACTTC.

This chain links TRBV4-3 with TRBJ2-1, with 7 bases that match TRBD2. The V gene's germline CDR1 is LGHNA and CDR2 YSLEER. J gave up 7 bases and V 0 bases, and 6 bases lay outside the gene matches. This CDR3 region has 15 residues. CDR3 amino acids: CASSQEGTIVNEQFF. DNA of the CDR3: TGCGCCAGCAGCCAAGAAGGGACTATTGTGAATGAGCAGTTCTTC.

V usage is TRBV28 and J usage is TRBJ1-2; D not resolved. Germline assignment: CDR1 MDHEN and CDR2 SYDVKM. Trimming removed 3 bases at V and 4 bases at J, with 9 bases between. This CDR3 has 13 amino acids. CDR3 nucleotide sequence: TGTGCCAGCAGTTTCGGACGGGGCTATGGCTACACCTTC. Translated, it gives CASSFGRGYGYTF.

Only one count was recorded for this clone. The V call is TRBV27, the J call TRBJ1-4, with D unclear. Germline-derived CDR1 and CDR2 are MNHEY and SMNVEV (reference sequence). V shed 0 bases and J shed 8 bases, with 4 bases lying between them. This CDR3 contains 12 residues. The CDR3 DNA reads TGTGCCAGCAGTTTATCCGGGGAAAAACTGTTTTTT. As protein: CASSLSGEKLFF.

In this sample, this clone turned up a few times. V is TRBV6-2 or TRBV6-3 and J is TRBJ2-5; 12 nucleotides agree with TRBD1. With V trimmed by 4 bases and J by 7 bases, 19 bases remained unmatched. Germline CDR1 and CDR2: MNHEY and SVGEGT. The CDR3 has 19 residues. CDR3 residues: CASSSPGTGGWRDLRTQYF. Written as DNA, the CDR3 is TGTGCCAGCAGTTCCCCTGGGACAGGGGGCTGGCGGGACCTACGGACCCAGTACTTC.

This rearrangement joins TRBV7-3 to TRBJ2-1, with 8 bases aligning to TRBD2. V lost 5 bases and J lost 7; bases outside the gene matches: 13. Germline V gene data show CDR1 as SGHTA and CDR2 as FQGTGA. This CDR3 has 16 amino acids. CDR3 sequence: CASSPLPAGVSNEQFF. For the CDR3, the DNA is TGTGCCAGCAGCCCGCTGCCAGCGGGAGTTTCGAATGAGCAGTTCTTC.

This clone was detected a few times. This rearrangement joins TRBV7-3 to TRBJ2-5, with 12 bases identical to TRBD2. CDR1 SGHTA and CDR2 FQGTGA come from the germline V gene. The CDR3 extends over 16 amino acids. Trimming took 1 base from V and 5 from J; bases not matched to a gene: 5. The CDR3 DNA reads TGTGCCAGCAGCTTAAACGGACTAGCGGGAAGGGAGACCCAGTACTTC. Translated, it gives CASSLNGLAGRETQYF.

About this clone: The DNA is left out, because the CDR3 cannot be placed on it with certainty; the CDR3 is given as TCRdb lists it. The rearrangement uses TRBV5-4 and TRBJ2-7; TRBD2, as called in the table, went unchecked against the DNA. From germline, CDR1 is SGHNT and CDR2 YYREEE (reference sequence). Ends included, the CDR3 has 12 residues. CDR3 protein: CASSWGDGTRNF.

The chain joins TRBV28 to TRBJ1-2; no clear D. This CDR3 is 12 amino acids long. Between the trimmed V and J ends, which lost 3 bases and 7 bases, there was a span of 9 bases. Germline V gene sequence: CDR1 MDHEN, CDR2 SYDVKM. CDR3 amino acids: CASSLNGLGYTF. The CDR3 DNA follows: TGTGCCAGCAGTTTGAACGGACTTGGCTACACCTTC.

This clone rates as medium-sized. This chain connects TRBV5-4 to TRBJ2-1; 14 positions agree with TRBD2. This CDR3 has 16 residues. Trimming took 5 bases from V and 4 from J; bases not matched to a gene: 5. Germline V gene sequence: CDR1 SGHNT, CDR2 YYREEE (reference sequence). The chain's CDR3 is CASSWTSGGFYNEQFF. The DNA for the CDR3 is TGTGCCAGCAGTTGGACTAGCGGGGGGTTTTACAATGAGCAGTTCTTC.

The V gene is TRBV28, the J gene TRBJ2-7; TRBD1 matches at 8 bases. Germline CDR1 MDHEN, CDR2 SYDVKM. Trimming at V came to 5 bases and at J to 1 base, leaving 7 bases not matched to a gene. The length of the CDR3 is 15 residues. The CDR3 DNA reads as TGTGCCAGCAGTCAGGGGGCGGCCCGATCCTACGAGCAGTACTTC. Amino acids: CASSQGAARSYEQYF.

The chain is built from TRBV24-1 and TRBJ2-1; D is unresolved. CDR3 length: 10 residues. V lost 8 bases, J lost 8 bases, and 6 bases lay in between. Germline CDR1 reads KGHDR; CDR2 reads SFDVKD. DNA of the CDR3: TGTGCCACCACCTGTGATGAGCAGTTCTTC. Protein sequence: CATTCDEQFF.

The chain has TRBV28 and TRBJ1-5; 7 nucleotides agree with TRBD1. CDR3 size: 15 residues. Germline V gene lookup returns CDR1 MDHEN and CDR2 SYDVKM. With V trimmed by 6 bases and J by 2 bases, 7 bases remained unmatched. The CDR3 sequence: CASREGARGNQPQHF. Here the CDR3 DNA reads TGTGCCAGCAGGGAGGGGGCGAGGGGCAATCAGCCCCAGCATTTT.

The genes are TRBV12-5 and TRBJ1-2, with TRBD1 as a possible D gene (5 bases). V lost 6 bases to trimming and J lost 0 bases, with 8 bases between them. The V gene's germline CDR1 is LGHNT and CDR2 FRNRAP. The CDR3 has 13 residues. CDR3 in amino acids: CASGPGTNYGYTF. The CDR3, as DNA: TGTGCTAGTGGCCCAGGGACTAACTATGGCTACACCTTC. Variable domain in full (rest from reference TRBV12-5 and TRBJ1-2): DARVTQTPRHKVTEMGQEVTMRCQPILGHNTVFWYRQTMMQGLELLAYFRNRAPLDDSGMPKDRFSAEMPDATLATLKIQPSEPRDSAVYFCASGPGTNYGYTFGSGTRLTVV.

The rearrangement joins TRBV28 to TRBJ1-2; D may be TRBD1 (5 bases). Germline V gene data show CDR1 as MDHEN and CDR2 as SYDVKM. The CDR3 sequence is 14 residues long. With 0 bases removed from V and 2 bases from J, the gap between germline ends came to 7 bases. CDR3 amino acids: CASSLWAGNYGYTF. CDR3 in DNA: TGTGCCAGCAGTTTATGGGCAGGGAACTATGGCTACACCTTC.

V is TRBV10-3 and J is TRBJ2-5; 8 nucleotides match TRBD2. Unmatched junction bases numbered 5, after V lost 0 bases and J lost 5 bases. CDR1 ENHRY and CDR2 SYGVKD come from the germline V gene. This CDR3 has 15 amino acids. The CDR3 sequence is CAISESRGGRETQYF. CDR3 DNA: TGTGCCATCAGTGAGTCACGGGGGGGCCGGGAGACCCAGTACTTC.

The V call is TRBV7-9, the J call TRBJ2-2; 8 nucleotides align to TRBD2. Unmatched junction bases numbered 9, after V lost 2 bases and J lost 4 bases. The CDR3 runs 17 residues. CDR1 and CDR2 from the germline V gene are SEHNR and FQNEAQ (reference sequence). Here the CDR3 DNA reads TGTGCCAGCAGCTTAAGGTCTCGCGGGAGGTTCACCGGGGAGCTGTTTTTT. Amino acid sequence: CASSLRSRGRFTGELFF.

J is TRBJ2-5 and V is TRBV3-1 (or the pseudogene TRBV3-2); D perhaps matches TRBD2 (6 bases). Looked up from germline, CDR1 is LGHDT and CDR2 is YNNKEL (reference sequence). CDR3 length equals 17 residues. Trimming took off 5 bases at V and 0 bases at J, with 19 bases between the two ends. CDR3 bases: TGTGCCAGCAGCGCCGGGACTTTAAAACTGTACCAAGAGACCCAGTACTTC. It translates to CASSAGTLKLYQETQYF.

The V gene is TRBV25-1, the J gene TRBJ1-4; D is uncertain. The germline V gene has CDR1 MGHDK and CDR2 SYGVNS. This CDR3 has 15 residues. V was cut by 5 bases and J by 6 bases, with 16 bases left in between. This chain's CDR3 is CASSPGVRTYEKLFF. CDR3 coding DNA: TGTGCCAGCAGTCCGGGAGTCAGAACCTATGAAAAACTGTTTTTT.

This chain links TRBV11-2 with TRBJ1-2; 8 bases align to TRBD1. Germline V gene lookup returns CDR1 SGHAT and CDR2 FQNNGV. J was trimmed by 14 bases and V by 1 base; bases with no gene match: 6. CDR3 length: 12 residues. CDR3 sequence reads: CASSLGRTGITF. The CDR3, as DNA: TGTGCCAGCAGCTTAGGGCGGACAGGGATTACCTTC. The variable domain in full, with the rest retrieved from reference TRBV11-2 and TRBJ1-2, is EAGVAQSPRYKIIEKRQSVAFWCNPISGHATLYWYQQILGQGPKLLIQFQNNGVVDDSQLPKDRFSAERLKGVDSTLKIQPAKLEDSAVYLCASSLGRTGITFGSGTRLTVV.

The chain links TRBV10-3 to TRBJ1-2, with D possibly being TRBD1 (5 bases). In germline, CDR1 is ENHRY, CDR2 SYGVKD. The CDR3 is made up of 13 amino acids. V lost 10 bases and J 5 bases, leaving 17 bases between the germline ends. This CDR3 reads CATRQQEGYGYTF. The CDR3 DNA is TGTGCCACTCGGCAGCAGGAGGGGTATGGCTACACCTTC.